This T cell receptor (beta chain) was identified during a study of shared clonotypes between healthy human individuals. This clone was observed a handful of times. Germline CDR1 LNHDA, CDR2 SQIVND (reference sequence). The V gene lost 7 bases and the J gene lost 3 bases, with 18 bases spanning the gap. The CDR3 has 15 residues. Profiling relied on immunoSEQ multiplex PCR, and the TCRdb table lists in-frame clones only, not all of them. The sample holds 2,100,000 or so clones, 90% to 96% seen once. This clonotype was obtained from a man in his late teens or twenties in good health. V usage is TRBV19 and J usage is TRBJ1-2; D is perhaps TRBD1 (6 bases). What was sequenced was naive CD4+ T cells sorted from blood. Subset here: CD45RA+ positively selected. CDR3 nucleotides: TGTGCCAGTACCGAAGGGGGTCCCTTGGACTATGGCTACACCTTC. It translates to CASTEGGPLDYGYTF.